Listed below are T cell receptor beta chains from one sample, sequenced in a study of blood T cell repertoires in COVID-19. The repertoire was sequenced with immunoSEQ multiplex PCR; TCRdb's copy has only in-frame clones and lacks some. The data show some 510,000 clones, roughly 90% seen once. The sequencing sample was made of PBMCs or T cells enriched from blood (not recorded which). The receptors come from a woman in her thirties or forties who had recovered from COVID-19. Both conserved end residues are part of each CDR3. The D gene is left open where the match is weak. Size is stated for part of the rows, as once, few or many counts, or as a class when the clone is expanded.

>.|TRBJ1-3|TRBV7-9|.
CASVRGGSNTIYF
>.|TRBJ2-7|TRBV4-1|.
CASSQGTAGSLYEQYF
>.|TRBJ2-3|TRBV10-1|.
CATSPVMSDTQYF
>TRBD1|TRBJ1-1|TRBV10-1|once
CASRGQGRPEAFF
>TRBD1|TRBJ1-2|TRBV7-8|.
CASSLSLQGAVYGYTF
>.|TRBJ2-5|TRBV9|.
CASSQDLDREETQYF
>.|TRBJ2-5|TRBV5-6|.
CASSLGQTKETQYF
>.|TRBJ1-3|TRBV11-2|.
CASSLGQPYTSGNTIYF
>.|TRBJ2-7|TRBV7-9|.
CASSFPGSPPREQYF
>.|TRBJ1-2|TRBV5-5|.
CASSFGGALPAYGYTF
>TRBD1|TRBJ1-5|TRBV5-1|.
CASSGWTGAMKPQHF
>.|TRBJ2-7|TRBV27|.
CASSSSGRTNYEQYF
>.|TRBJ1-4|TRBV19|.
CASSLEISNEKLFF
>.|TRBJ1-1|TRBV9|.
CASSVVGGGAEAFF
>TRBD2|TRBJ2-7|TRBV5-1|.
CASSGSPTSGQPYEQYF